One and the same sample provided the 5 T cell receptor beta chains below, sequenced in a study of blood T cell repertoires in COVID-19. The assay was immunoSEQ multiplex PCR, and TCRdb's table has in-frame clones only and misses some. The repertoire has about 190,000 clones, 70% to 85% of them found once; the top ten carry about an eighth. The sample taken for sequencing was peripheral blood. All receptors come from a woman between 50 and 59 years old with acute or convalescent COVID-19.

The chain couples TRBV7-2 to TRBJ2-2; 8 nucleotides line up with TRBD2. The J segment lost 3 bases and the V segment lost 3 bases, leaving 12 bases of the junction unmatched. The CDR3 extends over 18 amino acids. Germline lookup yields CDR1 SGHTA and CDR2 FQGNSA. This CDR3 reads CASSLAQRLARYTGELFF. CDR3 bases: TGTGCCAGCAGCTTGGCCCAACGACTAGCGCGCTACACCGGGGAGCTGTTTTTT.

The chain links TRBV18 to TRBJ2-2, with D tentatively TRBD2 (5 bases). CDR3 size: 15 residues. Trimming removed 2 bases from V and 0 bases from J, with 7 bases in between. Germline V lookup: CDR1 KGHSH, CDR2 LQKENI. The chain's CDR3 is CASSPDGANTGELFF. Here the CDR3 DNA reads TGTGCCAGCTCACCAGACGGGGCGAACACCGGGGAGCTGTTTTTT.

The chain recombines TRBV3-1 (or the pseudogene TRBV3-2) with TRBJ1-2, with 9 bases aligning to TRBD1. CDR1 LGHDT and CDR2 YNNKEL come from the germline V gene (reference sequence). This CDR3 spans 16 amino acids. The J segment lost 1 base and the V segment lost 5 bases, leaving 8 bases of the junction unmatched. CDR3 sequence: CASSKGGQGVNYGYTF. CDR3 nucleotide sequence: TGTGCCAGCAGCAAGGGGGGACAGGGAGTTAACTATGGCTACACCTTC.

The genes are TRBV5-1 and TRBJ1-2; possible D gene TRBD1, 6 bases. This CDR3 spans 13 amino acids. V lost 3 bases to trimming and J lost 2 bases, with 8 bases between them. Germline V CDR1 and CDR2: SGHRS, YFSETQ. The CDR3 nucleotides are TGCGCCAGCAGCTCAACAGGGAACTATGGCTACACCTTC. Its translation: CASSSTGNYGYTF.

The rearrangement joins TRBV4-1 to TRBJ1-3; TRBD1 matches 7 bases. With 4 bases clipped from V and 3 bases from J, the junction kept 9 bases outside the gene matches. The CDR3 length is 16 residues. Germline V gives CDR1 MGHRA, CDR2 YSYEKL. The CDR3 bases are TGCGCCAGCAGCCCATACGAAACAGGGGATGGAAACACCATATATTTT. Translating gives CASSPYETGDGNTIYF.